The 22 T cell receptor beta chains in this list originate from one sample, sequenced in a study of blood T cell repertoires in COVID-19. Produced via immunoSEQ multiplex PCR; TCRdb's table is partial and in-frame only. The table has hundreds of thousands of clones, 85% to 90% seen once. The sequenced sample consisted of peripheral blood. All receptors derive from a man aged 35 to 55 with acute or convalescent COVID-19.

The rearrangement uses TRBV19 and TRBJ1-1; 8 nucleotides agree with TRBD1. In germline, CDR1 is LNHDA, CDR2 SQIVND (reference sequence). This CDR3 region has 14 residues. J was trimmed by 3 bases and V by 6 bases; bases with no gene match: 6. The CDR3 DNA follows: TGTGCCAGTAGGAGAGACAGGGGCGACACTGAAGCTTTCTTT. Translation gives CASRRDRGDTEAFF.

CDR3 loop: CASSTPMQGNTGELFF. Here the CDR3 DNA reads TGCGCCAGCAGCACCCCGATGCAGGGGAACACCGGGGAGCTGTTTTTT. The J gene is TRBJ2-2, the V gene TRBV5-1, with TRBD1 as a possible D gene (5 bases). Between the trimmed V and J ends, which lost 4 bases and 1 base, there was a span of 14 bases. The CDR3 is 16 residues long. Germline CDR1 is SGHRS and CDR2 is YFSETQ.

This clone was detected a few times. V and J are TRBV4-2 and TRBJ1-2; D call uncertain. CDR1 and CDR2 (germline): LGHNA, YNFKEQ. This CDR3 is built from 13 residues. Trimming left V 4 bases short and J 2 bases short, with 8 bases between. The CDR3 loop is CASSPKENYGYTF. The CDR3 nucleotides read TGTGCCAGCAGCCCGAAGGAGAACTATGGCTACACCTTC.

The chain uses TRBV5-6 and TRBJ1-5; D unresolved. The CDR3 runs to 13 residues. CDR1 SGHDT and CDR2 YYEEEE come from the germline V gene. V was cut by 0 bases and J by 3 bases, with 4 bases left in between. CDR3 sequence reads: CASSLGYNQPQHF. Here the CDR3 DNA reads TGTGCCAGCAGCTTGGGCTACAATCAGCCCCAGCATTTT.

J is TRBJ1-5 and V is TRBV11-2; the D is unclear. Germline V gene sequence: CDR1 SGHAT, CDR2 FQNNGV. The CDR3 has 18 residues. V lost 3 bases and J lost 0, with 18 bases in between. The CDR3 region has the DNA TGTGCCAGCAGCTTTAAAATAGGGAGGGTTTATAGCAATCAGCCCCAGCATTTT. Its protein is CASSFKIGRVYSNQPQHF.

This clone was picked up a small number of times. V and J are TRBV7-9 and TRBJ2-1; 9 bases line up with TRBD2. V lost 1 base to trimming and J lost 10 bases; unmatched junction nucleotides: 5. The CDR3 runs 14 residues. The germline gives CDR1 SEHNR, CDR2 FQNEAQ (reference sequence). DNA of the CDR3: TGTGCCAGCAGCTTAGGCGGGGGGGCTGGGGAGCAGTTCTTC. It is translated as CASSLGGGAGEQFF.

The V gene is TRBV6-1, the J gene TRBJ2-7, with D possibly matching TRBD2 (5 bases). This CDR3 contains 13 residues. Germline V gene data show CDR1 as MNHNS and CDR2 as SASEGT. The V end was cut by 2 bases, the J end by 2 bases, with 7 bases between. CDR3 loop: CASSENGAYEQYF. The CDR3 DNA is TGTGCCAGCAGTGAAAACGGGGCCTACGAGCAGTACTTC.

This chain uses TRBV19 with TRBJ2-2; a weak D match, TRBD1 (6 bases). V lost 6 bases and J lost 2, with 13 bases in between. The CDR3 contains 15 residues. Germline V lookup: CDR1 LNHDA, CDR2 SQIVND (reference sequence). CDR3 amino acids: CASRWKQGNTGELFF. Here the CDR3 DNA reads TGTGCCAGTAGATGGAAACAGGGTAACACCGGGGAGCTGTTTTTT.

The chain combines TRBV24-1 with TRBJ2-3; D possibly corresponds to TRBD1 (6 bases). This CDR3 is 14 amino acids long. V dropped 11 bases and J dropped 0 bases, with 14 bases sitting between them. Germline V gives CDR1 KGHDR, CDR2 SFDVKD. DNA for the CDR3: TGTGCCATCTCGGACAGCCAGAGCACAGATACGCAGTATTTT. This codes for CAISDSQSTDTQYF.

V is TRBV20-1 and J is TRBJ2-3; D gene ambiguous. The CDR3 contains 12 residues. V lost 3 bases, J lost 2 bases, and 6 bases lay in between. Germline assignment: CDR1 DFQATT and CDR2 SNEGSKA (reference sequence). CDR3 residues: CSASSFTDTQYF. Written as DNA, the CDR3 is TGCAGTGCTAGTAGCTTCACAGATACGCAGTATTTT.

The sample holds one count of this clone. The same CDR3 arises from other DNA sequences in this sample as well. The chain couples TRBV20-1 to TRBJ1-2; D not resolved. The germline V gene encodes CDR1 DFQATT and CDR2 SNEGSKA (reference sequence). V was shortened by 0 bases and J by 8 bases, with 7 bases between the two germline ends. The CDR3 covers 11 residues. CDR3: CSAREGGGYTF. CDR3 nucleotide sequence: TGCAGTGCTAGAGAAGGCGGGGGCTACACCTTC.

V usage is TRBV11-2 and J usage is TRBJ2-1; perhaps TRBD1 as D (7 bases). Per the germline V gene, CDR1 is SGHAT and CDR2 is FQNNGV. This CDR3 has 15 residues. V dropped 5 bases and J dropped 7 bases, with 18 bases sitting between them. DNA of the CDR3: TGTGCCAGCAGCCCGTTAGGAGGGGGCTTAAATGAGCAGTTCTTC. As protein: CASSPLGGGLNEQFF.

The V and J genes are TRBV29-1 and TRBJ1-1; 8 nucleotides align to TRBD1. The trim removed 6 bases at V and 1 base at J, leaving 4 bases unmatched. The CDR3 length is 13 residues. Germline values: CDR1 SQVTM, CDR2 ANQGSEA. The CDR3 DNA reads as TGCAGCGTCCTGGACAGGGCGAACACTGAAGCTTTCTTT. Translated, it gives CSVLDRANTEAFF.

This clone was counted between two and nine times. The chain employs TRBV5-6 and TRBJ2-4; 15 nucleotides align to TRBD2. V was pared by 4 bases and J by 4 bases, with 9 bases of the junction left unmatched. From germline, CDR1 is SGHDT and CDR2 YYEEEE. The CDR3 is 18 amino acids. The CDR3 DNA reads TGTGCCAGCAGCCTACGGACTAGCGGGGGGGCTTGGAAAAACATTCAGTACTTC. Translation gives CASSLRTSGGAWKNIQYF.

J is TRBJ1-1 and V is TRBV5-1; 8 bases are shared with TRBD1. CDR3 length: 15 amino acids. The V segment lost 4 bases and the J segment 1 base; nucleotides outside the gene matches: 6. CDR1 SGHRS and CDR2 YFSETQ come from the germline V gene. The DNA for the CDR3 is TGCGCCAGCAGCAATTCCGGACAGGGGAACACTGAAGCTTTCTTT. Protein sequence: CASSNSGQGNTEAFF.

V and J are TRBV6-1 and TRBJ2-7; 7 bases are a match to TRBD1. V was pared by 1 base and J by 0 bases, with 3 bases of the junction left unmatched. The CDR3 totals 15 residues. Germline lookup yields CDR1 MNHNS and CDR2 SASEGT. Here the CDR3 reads CASSEGTGHSYEQYF. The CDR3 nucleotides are TGTGCCAGCAGTGAAGGGACAGGTCACTCCTACGAGCAGTACTTC.

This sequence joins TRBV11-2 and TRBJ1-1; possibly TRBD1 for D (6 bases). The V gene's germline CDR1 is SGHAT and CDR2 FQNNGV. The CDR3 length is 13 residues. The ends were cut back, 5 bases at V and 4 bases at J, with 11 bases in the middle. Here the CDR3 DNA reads TGTGCCAGCAGCACAGGGCGAGGCACTGAAGCTTTCTTT. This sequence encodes CASSTGRGTEAFF.

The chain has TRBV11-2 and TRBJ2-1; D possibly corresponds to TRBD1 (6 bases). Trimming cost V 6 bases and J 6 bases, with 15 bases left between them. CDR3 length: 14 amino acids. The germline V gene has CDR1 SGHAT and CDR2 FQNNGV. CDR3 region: CASSRDRLSNEQFF. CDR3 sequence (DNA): TGTGCCAGCAGTCGCGACAGGCTATCCAATGAGCAGTTCTTC. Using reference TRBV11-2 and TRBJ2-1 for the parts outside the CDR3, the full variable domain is EAGVAQSPRYKIIEKRQSVAFWCNPISGHATLYWYQQILGQGPKLLIQFQNNGVVDDSQLPKDRFSAERLKGVDSTLKIQPAKLEDSAVYLCASSRDRLSNEQFFGPGTRLTVL.

CDR3 in DNA: TGTGCCAGTAGTATCGGCGGAGGTGGCGGGGAGCTGTTTTTT. Translated: CASSIGGGGGELFF. The chain uses TRBV19 and TRBJ2-2; TRBD2 is a possible D gene (5 bases). Germline loops: CDR1 LNHDA, CDR2 SQIVND (reference sequence). The CDR3 runs to 14 residues. V gave up 3 bases and J gave up 7 bases, with 12 bases separating them.

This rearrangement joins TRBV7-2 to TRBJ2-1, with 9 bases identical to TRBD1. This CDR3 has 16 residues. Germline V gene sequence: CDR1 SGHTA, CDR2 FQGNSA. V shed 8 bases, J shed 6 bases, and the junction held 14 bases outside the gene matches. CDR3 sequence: CASFPGQGQGRNEQFF. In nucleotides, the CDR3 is TGTGCCAGCTTCCCAGGCCAGGGACAGGGTCGCAATGAGCAGTTCTTC.

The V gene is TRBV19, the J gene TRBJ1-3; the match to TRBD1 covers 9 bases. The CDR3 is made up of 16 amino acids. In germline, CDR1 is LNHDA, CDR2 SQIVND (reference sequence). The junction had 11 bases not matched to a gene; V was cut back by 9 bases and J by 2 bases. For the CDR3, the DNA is TGTGCCAGATTGCGGACAGGGGTACTGGCTGGAAACACCATATATTTT. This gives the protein CARLRTGVLAGNTIYF.

CDR3 protein: CASSPARAYEQYF. The CDR3 DNA sequence: TGTGCCAGCAGTCCCGCCAGGGCCTACGAGCAGTACTTC. V usage is TRBV6-6 and J usage is TRBJ2-7; tentatively, D is TRBD1 (5 bases). Trimming took off 5 bases at V and 2 bases at J, with 10 bases between the two ends. This CDR3 is 13 amino acids long. Germline V gene lookup returns CDR1 MNHNY and CDR2 SVGAGI (reference sequence).